This T cell receptor (beta chain) was profiled in a study of blood T cells in healthy people across ages. There were healthy Caucasian individuals from Russia, aged roughly 6 to 90, serving as donors. The second PCR ran roughly 6 to 12 cycles with a sample-barcoded 5' primer and J-beta primers. The template-switch adaptor was a 5' adaptor with 12 random nucleotides. It tagged each cDNA molecule. TCRdb independently ran MiXCR on the 5' RACE reads; one entry per CDR3 protein. The sample contains about 1 million distinct CDR3 sequences, roughly a quarter of which appear only once. The CDR3 has 18 residues. This sample was shared with a second study, whose subject was T cells of mothers and their children.

The source material was blood. The chain links TRBV21-1 to TRBJ2-7; the listed D gene, TRBD1, was not tested against the DNA. TRBV21-1 is a documented pseudogene. The source of this sequence is a girl aged 2 to 9 in good health. CDR3 DNA: TGTGCCAGCAAGCGGAAAATTTTCGTGGGCGGGGATCCCTACGAGCAGTACTTC. Translated, it gives CASKRKIFVGGDPYEQYF.